This T cell receptor (beta chain) was captured in a study of shared clonotypes between healthy human individuals. Method: immunoSEQ multiplex PCR; TCRdb's copy keeps in-frame clones and lacks some. This sample has some 2.1 million clones; 90% to 95% occur once, and the top ten carry 0.13%. Findings and limits, study-wide: Genetic and exposure-history diversity was limited by the small donor number.

As for this clone: Antigen specificity is unknown.

Trimming removed 7 bases from V and 5 bases from J; junction bases left unmatched: 13. Germline values: CDR1 SNHLY, CDR2 FYNNEI. The CDR3 runs to 16 residues. This sequence was found in a man between 18 and 29 years old in good health. The J gene is TRBJ2-3, the V gene TRBV2; TRBD2 matches 9 bases. Source material: naive CD4+ T cells sorted from blood. Sample subset: CD45RA+ positively selected. The CDR3 protein is CASKAGGPTLRDTQYF. The CDR3 DNA follows: TGTGCCAGCAAAGCGGGGGGCCCCACTTTGAGAGATACGCAGTATTTT.